The present entry profiles one T cell receptor beta chain with its context. The record originates from a study of PD-L1 blockade in urothelial cancer. Time point specified: peripheral blood 6 weeks after treatment start. Trimming cost V 0 bases and J 1 base, with 17 bases left between them. The CDR3 has 18 residues. Looked up from germline, CDR1 is LGHNA and CDR2 is YSLEER. Only in-frame clones appear in the TCRdb table, and some are missing; sequencing was by immunoSEQ multiplex PCR. The repertoire includes tens of thousands of clones, approximately 86% of them detected once, and under 11% sits in the top ten.

The input for sequencing was PBMCs, taken around atezolizumab (anti-PD-L1) treatment. This chain uses TRBV4-3 with TRBJ2-3; a possible D gene is TRBD1 (5 bases). The receptor was isolated from a man aged 55 to 70 with urothelial cancer. CDR3 bases: TGCGCCAGCAGCCAAGATGTTGGTTCAGGGTTGGGCACAGATACGCAGTATTTT. It yields the protein CASSQDVGSGLGTDTQYF.